One sample yielded the 15 T cell receptor beta chains listed below, sequenced in a study of blood T cell repertoires in COVID-19. Generated by immunoSEQ multiplex PCR, the TCRdb table keeps only in-frame clones and is missing some. The profile covers about 370,000 clones, with approximately 88% appearing a single time and around 2.8% taken by the ten largest. Sequencing input: peripheral blood. The receptors shown here come from a woman in her 30s with COVID-19, enrolled during active disease.

The V gene is TRBV27, the J gene TRBJ2-4, with D possibly TRBD2 on 6 matching bases. Germline lookup yields CDR1 MNHEY and CDR2 SMNVEV (reference sequence). V lost 6 bases and J 0 bases, leaving 12 bases between the germline ends. This CDR3 is 15 amino acids long. The CDR3 reads CASSVADIAKNIQYF. The CDR3 DNA is TGTGCCAGCAGCGTAGCGGACATAGCCAAAAACATTCAGTACTTC.

The chain links TRBV18 to TRBJ2-2; perhaps TRBD1 as D (5 bases). Trimming pared 2 bases from V and 4 bases from J, leaving 14 bases between. CDR3 length equals 16 residues. CDR1 KGHSH and CDR2 LQKENI come from the germline V gene. The CDR3 region has the DNA TGTGCCAGCTCACCATTTCAGGGATCCGGCACCGGGGAGCTGTTTTTT. It is translated as CASSPFQGSGTGELFF.

The V and J genes are TRBV11-3 and TRBJ2-5; D may be TRBD2 (5 bases). CDR3 length: 15 amino acids. Trimming took 5 bases from V and 4 from J, leaving 17 bases between them. Germline CDR1 and CDR2: SGHNT and YENEEA. The CDR3 is CASSQLGSGRETQYF. CDR3 in DNA: TGTGCCAGCAGCCAATTAGGTTCGGGGAGAGAGACCCAGTACTTC.

The gene calls are TRBV30 and TRBJ2-6, with 10 bases fitting TRBD1. The CDR3 runs to 20 residues. The V and J ends lost 2 bases and 0 bases, in that order; junction bases with no gene match: 13. The germline CDR1 and CDR2 sequences are GTSNPN and SVGIG (reference sequence). CDR3 coding DNA: TGTGCCTGGAGTCTGCCCCCTGACAGGGGGCCATACTCTGGGGCCAACGTCCTGACTTTC. It codes for CAWSLPPDRGPYSGANVLTF. The whole variable domain, filled in from reference TRBV30 and TRBJ2-6, reads SQTIHQWPATLVQPVGSPLSLECTVEGTSNPNLYWYRQAAGRGLQLLFYSVGIGQISSEVPQNLSASRPQDRQFILSSKKLLLSDSGFYLCAWSLPPDRGPYSGANVLTFGAGSRLTVL.

The J gene is TRBJ2-7, the V gene TRBV27; TRBD2 aligns across 11 bases. Germline lookup yields CDR1 MNHEY and CDR2 SMNVEV (reference sequence). This CDR3 spans 15 amino acids. V dropped 8 bases and J dropped 6; count of bases not matched to a gene: 12. Here the CDR3 reads CASSKTGTSGSEQYV. In DNA, the CDR3 is TGTGCCAGCTCGAAAACCGGGACTAGCGGATCCGAGCAGTACGTC.

V is TRBV28 and J is TRBJ1-2; 7 bases are a match to TRBD1. CDR3 length: 15 residues. The germline CDR1 and CDR2 sequences are MDHEN and SYDVKM. With V trimmed by 5 bases and J by 8 bases, 14 bases remained unmatched. The CDR3 protein is CASSLQPGQHRGYTF. CDR3 nucleotide sequence: TGTGCCAGCAGTCTCCAACCGGGACAGCATCGGGGCTACACCTTC.

The rearrangement joins TRBV4-2 to TRBJ2-3; 12 bases are shared with TRBD2. The junction had 13 bases not matched to a gene; V was cut back by 4 bases and J by 5 bases. Germline V gene lookup returns CDR1 LGHNA and CDR2 YNFKEQ. This CDR3 has 18 amino acids. CDR3: CASSRSVSSGGAVDTQYF. The CDR3 DNA reads as TGTGCCAGCAGCCGAAGCGTCTCTAGCGGGGGGGCAGTAGATACGCAGTATTTT.

This clone was observed a few times. J is TRBJ2-1 and V is TRBV18; maybe TRBD2 (5 bases). This CDR3 has 15 amino acids. Germline lookup yields CDR1 KGHSH and CDR2 LQKENI. V was trimmed by 1 base and J by 4 bases, leaving 11 bases between them. CDR3 sequence: CASSPLGVGYNEQFF. The CDR3 DNA follows: TGTGCCAGCTCACCACTCGGGGTGGGATACAATGAGCAGTTCTTC.

The chain combines TRBV4-3 with TRBJ1-1; D call uncertain. Germline CDR1 reads LGHNA; CDR2 reads YSLEER. V lost 4 bases, J lost 1 base, and 13 bases lay in between. This CDR3 region has 15 residues. The CDR3 loop is CASSLIPDSNTEAFF. CDR3 DNA: TGCGCCAGCAGCCTTATCCCCGACTCGAACACTGAAGCTTTCTTT.

The V gene is TRBV19, the J gene TRBJ2-3; TRBD2 is a possible D gene (6 bases). Germline assignment: CDR1 LNHDA and CDR2 SQIVND (reference sequence). The CDR3 covers 14 residues. V shed 7 bases and J shed 4 bases, with 15 bases lying between them. CDR3 residues: CASKSGGNSDTQYF. For the CDR3, the DNA is TGTGCCAGTAAATCGGGCGGGAACTCAGATACGCAGTATTTT.

This sequence joins TRBV9 and TRBJ2-4; TRBD1 aligns across 8 bases. Germline CDR1 is SGDLS and CDR2 is YYNGEE. V lost 0 bases to trimming and J lost 2 bases; unmatched junction nucleotides: 10. The CDR3 is 18 residues long. DNA of the CDR3: TGTGCCAGCAGCGTAGGGGAAGGGTCAGGGGGCCCCAAAAACATTCAGTACTTC. As protein: CASSVGEGSGGPKNIQYF. Variable domain in full (rest from reference TRBV9 and TRBJ2-4): DSGVTQTPKHLITATGQRVTLRCSPRSGDLSVYWYQQSLDQGLQFLIQYYNGEERAKGNILERFSAQQFPDLHSELNLSSLELGDSALYFCASSVGEGSGGPKNIQYFGAGTRLSVL.

V and J are TRBV3-1 (or the pseudogene TRBV3-2) and TRBJ2-4; D gene unclear. Trimming took 1 base from V and 9 from J, leaving 10 bases between them. This CDR3 spans 13 amino acids. CDR1 and CDR2 from the germline V gene are LGHDT and YNNKEL (reference sequence). The CDR3 DNA is TGTGCCAGCAGCCAAGCGCCACAACCCATTCAGTACTTC. It is translated as CASSQAPQPIQYF.

The V gene is TRBV5-1, the J gene TRBJ2-1, with TRBD2 identical over 8 bases. This CDR3 contains 16 residues. Germline V gene data show CDR1 as SGHRS and CDR2 as YFSETQ. After removal of 4 bases from V and 3 bases from J, the junction contained 9 bases not matched to a gene. DNA of the CDR3: TGCGCCAGCAGCGCGAGACCCGGGACTAGCTACAATGAGCAGTTCTTC. Its protein product is CASSARPGTSYNEQFF. Drawing the rest from reference TRBV5-1 and TRBJ2-1, the complete variable domain is KAGVTQTPRYLIKTRGQQVTLSCSPISGHRSVSWYQQTPGQGLQFLFEYFSETQRNKGNFPGRFSGRQFSNSRSEMNVSTLELGDSALYLCASSARPGTSYNEQFFGPGTRLTVL.

This clone was observed a few times. This rearrangement joins TRBV4-1 to TRBJ2-1, with TRBD2 as a possible D gene (6 bases). V lost 0 bases, J lost 3 bases, and 12 bases lay in between. The germline gives CDR1 MGHRA, CDR2 YSYEKL. This CDR3 region has 16 residues. The CDR3 DNA reads as TGCGCCAGCAGCCAAGAGTTTTCTAGCGTCTACAATGAGCAGTTCTTC. It translates to CASSQEFSSVYNEQFF.

V and J are TRBV4-2 and TRBJ1-4; unclear D gene. The CDR3 runs 15 residues. The germline V gene encodes CDR1 LGHNA and CDR2 YNFKEQ. V shed 1 base and J shed 5 bases, with 11 bases lying between them. The CDR3 reads CASSQAPGSNEKLFF. In nucleotides, the CDR3 is TGTGCCAGCAGCCAAGCCCCGGGGTCCAATGAAAAACTGTTTTTT.